Below are 16 T cell receptor beta chains sequenced from a single sample in a study of T cell responses to AZD1222 COVID-19 vaccine. Some clones are missing from TCRdb's copy, which holds only in-frame ones; the method was immunoSEQ multiplex PCR. The sample includes about 180,000 clones, about 89% of them seen just once. This specimen consisted of peripheral blood, obtained on day 0 of AZD1222 vaccination. The receptors stem from an adult in good health.

This clone was counted between two and nine times. The chain couples TRBV10-2 to TRBJ1-1; 9 bases fit TRBD1. CDR3 size: 14 residues. V shed 4 bases, J shed 8 bases, and the junction held 8 bases outside the gene matches. Per germline, CDR1 WSHSY and CDR2 SAAADI. This CDR3 is CASSGIRTGVEAFF. In nucleotides, the CDR3 is TGCGCCAGCAGTGGGATACGGACAGGGGTCGAAGCTTTCTTT.

The chain carries TRBV7-2 and TRBJ2-1, with 7 bases fitting TRBD2. Per germline, CDR1 SGHTA and CDR2 FQGNSA. V lost 0 bases to trimming and J lost 0 bases; unmatched junction nucleotides: 5. The CDR3 is made up of 17 amino acids. In DNA form, the CDR3 reads TGTGCCAGCAGCTTAGCCCGGCTAGCGGTCTCCTACAATGAGCAGTTCTTC. The encoded protein is CASSLARLAVSYNEQFF.

The CDR3 DNA sequence: TGTGCCAGCAGCTTAGAAGGTTACCTCTATGGCTACACCTTC. This codes for CASSLEGYLYGYTF. V gene TRBV7-8 combines with J gene TRBJ1-2, with unresolved D. Germline V CDR1 and CDR2: SGHVS, FQNEAQ. The CDR3 length is 14 residues. V was clipped by 1 base and J by 4 bases, with 10 bases between them.

This chain joins TRBV5-8 and TRBJ1-2; 8 bases are a match to TRBD1. Germline assignment: CDR1 SGHTS and CDR2 YDEGEE. V shed 4 bases and J 9 bases; nucleotides not matched to a gene: 8. The CDR3 sequence is 13 residues long. CDR3 loop: CASSLRTGMSYTF. In DNA form, the CDR3 reads TGTGCCAGCAGCCTCCGGACAGGGATGAGCTACACCTTC.

As DNA, the CDR3 is TGTGCCAGCAGCCAAAGCGGGACCCTTAATGAAAAACTGTTTTTT. The encoded protein is CASSQSGTLNEKLFF. This chain uses TRBV7-6 with TRBJ1-4; the D gene is possibly TRBD1 (5 bases). The germline V gene encodes CDR1 SGHVS and CDR2 FNYEAQ. V was trimmed by 5 bases and J by 4 bases, leaving 14 bases between them. This CDR3 spans 15 amino acids.

The chain is built from TRBV19 and TRBJ2-1; 8 bases line up with TRBD2. Germline values: CDR1 LNHDA, CDR2 SQIVND (reference sequence). J lost 4 bases, V lost 4 bases, and 6 bases had no gene match. This CDR3 has 15 amino acids. CDR3 coding DNA: TGTGCCAGTAGTACGCCGGGACTAGTGTACAATGAGCAGTTCTTC. Translating it yields CASSTPGLVYNEQFF.

The chain recombines TRBV5-4 with TRBJ2-1; 13 bases are a match to TRBD2. The germline gives CDR1 SGHNT, CDR2 YYREEE (reference sequence). The CDR3 extends over 18 amino acids. V lost 4 bases to trimming and J lost 9 bases; unmatched junction nucleotides: 16. This CDR3 is CASSARDKGLAGTGEQFF. For the CDR3, the DNA is TGTGCCAGCAGCGCCCGGGACAAGGGACTAGCGGGAACGGGTGAGCAGTTCTTC.

The chain couples TRBV6-4 to TRBJ2-1; a possible D gene is TRBD1 (5 bases). The CDR3 sequence is 14 residues long. The V end lost 5 bases, the J end lost 3 bases, and 11 bases lay between the germline ends. Per the germline V gene, CDR1 is MRHNA and CDR2 is SNTAGT. CDR3 residues: CASSPSQGYNEQFF. As DNA, the CDR3 is TGTGCCAGCAGTCCCAGCCAGGGCTACAATGAGCAGTTCTTC.

This chain links TRBV10-3 with TRBJ1-5; D is undetermined. CDR3 size: 14 residues. Germline CDR1 is ENHRY and CDR2 is SYGVKD. V was pared by 4 bases and J by 9 bases, with 16 bases between. The CDR3 region is CAISASEDQRPQHF. CDR3 sequence (DNA): TGTGCCATCAGTGCTTCTGAGGATCAAAGGCCCCAGCATTTT.

This rearrangement joins TRBV14 to TRBJ2-7; D possibly corresponds to TRBD1 (5 bases). The germline V gene has CDR1 SGHDN and CDR2 FVKESK. Trimming left V 1 base short and J 4 bases short, with 8 bases between. This CDR3 is 13 amino acids long. The CDR3 coding sequence is TGTGCCAGCAGCCAAGTACAGGTATACGAGCAGTACGTC. The encoded protein is CASSQVQVYEQYV.

The chain joins TRBV28 to TRBJ2-7; 9 bases map to TRBD1. The germline V gene has CDR1 MDHEN and CDR2 SYDVKM. J was trimmed by 5 bases and V by 5 bases; bases with no gene match: 10. The CDR3 spans 15 residues. In DNA, the CDR3 is TGTGCCAGCAGTACTACCGGGACAGGGTCCCACGAGCAGTACTTC. Encoded protein: CASSTTGTGSHEQYF.

V is TRBV7-9 and J is TRBJ2-7, with TRBD1 as a possible D gene (5 bases). Germline V CDR1 and CDR2: SEHNR, FQNEAQ (reference sequence). With 5 bases removed from V and 6 bases from J, the gap between germline ends came to 14 bases. The CDR3 runs 13 residues. The CDR3 reads CASSPCQGCEQYF. The CDR3 nucleotides are TGTGCCAGCAGCCCTTGCCAGGGATGCGAGCAGTACTTC.

V and J are TRBV5-1 and TRBJ2-3, with 8 bases identical to TRBD2. The CDR3 is made up of 14 amino acids. Germline CDR1 and CDR2: SGHRS and YFSETQ. The V and J ends lost 5 bases and 4 bases, in that order; junction bases with no gene match: 6. The CDR3 region is CASRRTGGADTQYF. CDR3 coding DNA: TGCGCCAGCAGAAGGACGGGAGGGGCAGATACGCAGTATTTT.

This chain links TRBV7-4 with TRBJ2-7; D not resolved. V was pared by 2 bases and J by 4 bases, with 6 bases between. CDR1 is SGHVT, CDR2 SQSDAQ, per germline. The CDR3 length is 12 residues. This CDR3 is CASSLIPYEQYV. CDR3 sequence (DNA): TGTGCCAGCAGCTTAATCCCTTACGAGCAGTACGTC.

V gene TRBV5-4 combines with J gene TRBJ2-5, with 7 positions matching TRBD1. CDR1 is SGHNT and CDR2 is YYREEE in the germline V gene (reference sequence). V shed 4 bases and J 5 bases; nucleotides not matched to a gene: 11. There are 15 residues in the CDR3. In DNA, the CDR3 is TGTGCCAGCAGCCGACAGGGTGAAAGAGGGGAGACCCAGTACTTC. Amino acids: CASSRQGERGETQYF.

The chain links TRBV7-8 to TRBJ2-5, with 7 bases that match TRBD1. The trim removed 5 bases at V and 5 bases at J, leaving 8 bases unmatched. The V gene's germline CDR1 is SGHVS and CDR2 FQNEAQ. The CDR3 length is 14 residues. This CDR3 is CASSALQGSETQYF. CDR3 DNA: TGTGCCAGCAGCGCCCTACAGGGGAGTGAGACCCAGTACTTC.